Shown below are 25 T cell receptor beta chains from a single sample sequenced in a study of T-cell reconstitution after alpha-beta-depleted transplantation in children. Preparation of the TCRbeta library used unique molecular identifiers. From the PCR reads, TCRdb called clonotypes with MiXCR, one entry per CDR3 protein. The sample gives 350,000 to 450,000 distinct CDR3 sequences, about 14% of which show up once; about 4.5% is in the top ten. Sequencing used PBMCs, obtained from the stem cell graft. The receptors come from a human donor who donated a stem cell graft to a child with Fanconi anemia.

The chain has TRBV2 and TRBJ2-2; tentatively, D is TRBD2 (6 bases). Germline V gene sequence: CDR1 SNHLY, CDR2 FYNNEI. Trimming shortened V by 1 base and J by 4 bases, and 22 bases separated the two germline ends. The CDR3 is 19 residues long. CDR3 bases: TGTGCCAGCAGTGAAGGTCGCCAGGGAGGAATGGGACGCACCGGGGAGCTGTTTTTT. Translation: CASSEGRQGGMGRTGELFF.

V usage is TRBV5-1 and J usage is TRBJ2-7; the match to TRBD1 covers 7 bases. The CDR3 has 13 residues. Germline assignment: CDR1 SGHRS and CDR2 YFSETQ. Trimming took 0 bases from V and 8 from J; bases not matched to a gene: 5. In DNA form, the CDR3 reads TGCGCCAGCAGCTTGGATGGGACAGCAAAGCAGTACTTC. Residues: CASSLDGTAKQYF.

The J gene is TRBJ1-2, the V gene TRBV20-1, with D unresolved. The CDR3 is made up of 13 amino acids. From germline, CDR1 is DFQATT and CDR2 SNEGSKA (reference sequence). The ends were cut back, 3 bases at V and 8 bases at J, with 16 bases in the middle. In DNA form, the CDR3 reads TGCAGTGCTAGCTCGGGATCTACCGAGGGCTACACCTTC. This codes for CSASSGSTEGYTF.

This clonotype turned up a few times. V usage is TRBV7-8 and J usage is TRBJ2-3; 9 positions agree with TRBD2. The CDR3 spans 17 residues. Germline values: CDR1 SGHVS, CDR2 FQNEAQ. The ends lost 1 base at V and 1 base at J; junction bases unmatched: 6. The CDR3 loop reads CASSLVSGGRGTDTQYF. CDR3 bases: TGTGCCAGCAGCTTAGTGAGCGGGGGGCGCGGCACAGATACGCAGTATTTT.

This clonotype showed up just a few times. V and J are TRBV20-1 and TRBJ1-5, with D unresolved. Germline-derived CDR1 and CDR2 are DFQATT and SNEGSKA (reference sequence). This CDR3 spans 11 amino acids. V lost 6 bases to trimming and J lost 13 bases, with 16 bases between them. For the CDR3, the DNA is TGCAGTGCGCTCTGGACCAGGCGGCAGCATTTT. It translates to CSALWTRRQHF.

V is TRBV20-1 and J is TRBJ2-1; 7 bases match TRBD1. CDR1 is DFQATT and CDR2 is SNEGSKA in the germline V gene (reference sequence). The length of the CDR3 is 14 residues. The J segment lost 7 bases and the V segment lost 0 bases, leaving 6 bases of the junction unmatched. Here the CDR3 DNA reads TGCAGTGCTAGAGACAGGGACAGCTGGAATGAGCAGTTCTTC. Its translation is CSARDRDSWNEQFF.

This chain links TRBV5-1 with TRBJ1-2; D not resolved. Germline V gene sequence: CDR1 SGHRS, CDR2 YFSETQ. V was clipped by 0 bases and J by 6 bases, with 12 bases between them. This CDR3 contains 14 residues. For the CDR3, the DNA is TGCGCCAGCAGCTTGGCTCACAGTGAGGATGGCTACACCTTC. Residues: CASSLAHSEDGYTF.

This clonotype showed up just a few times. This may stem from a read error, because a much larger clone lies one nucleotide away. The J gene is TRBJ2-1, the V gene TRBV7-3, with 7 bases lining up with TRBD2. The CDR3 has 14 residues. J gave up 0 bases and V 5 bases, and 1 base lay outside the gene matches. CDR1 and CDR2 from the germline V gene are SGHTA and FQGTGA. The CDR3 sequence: CASSRGDSYNEQFF. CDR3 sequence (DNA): TGTGCCAGCAGCCGGGGGGACTCCTACAATGAGCAGTTCTTC.

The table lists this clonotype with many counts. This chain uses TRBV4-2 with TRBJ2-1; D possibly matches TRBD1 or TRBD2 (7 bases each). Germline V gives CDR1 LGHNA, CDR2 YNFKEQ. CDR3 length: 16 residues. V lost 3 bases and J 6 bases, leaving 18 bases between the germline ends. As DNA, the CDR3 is TGTGCCAGCAGCCACGAACAGGGGAGGGTTGGCAATGAGCAGTTCTTC. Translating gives CASSHEQGRVGNEQFF.

CDR3 region: CASSSPGKPPYEQYF. The CDR3 nucleotides are TGTGCCAGCAGTTCCCCCGGGAAACCCCCCTACGAGCAGTACTTC. The chain carries TRBV12-3 or TRBV12-4 and TRBJ2-7; tentatively, D is TRBD2 (5 bases). This CDR3 comprises 15 residues. V was trimmed by 4 bases and J by 2 bases, leaving 15 bases between them.

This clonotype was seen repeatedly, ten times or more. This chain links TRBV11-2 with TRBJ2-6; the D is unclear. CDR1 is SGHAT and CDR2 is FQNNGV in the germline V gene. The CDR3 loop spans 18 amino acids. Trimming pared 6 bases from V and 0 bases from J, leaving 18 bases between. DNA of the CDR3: TGTGCCAGCAGTCTTGAAGCTCGACGGGCCTCTGGGGCCAACGTCCTGACTTTC. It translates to CASSLEARRASGANVLTF.

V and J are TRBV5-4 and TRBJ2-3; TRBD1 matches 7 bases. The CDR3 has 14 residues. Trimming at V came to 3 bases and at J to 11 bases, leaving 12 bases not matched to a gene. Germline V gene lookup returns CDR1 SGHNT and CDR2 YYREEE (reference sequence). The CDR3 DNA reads TGTGCCAGCAGCTCGTCCCGGGACAGTGGAGGGCAGTATTTT. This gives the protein CASSSSRDSGGQYF.

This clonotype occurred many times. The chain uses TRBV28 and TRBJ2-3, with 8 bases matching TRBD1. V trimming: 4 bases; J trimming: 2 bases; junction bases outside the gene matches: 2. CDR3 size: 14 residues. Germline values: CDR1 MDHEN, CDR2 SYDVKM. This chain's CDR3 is CASSSRGHTDTQYF. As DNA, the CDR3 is TGTGCCAGCAGTTCCAGGGGGCACACAGATACGCAGTATTTT.

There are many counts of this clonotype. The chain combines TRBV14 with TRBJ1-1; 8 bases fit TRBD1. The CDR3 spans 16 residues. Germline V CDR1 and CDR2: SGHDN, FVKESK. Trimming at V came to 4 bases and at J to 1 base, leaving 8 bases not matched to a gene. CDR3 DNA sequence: TGTGCCAGCAGCCCGATCTCAGGGGGCACGAACACTGAAGCTTTCTTT. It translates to CASSPISGGTNTEAFF.

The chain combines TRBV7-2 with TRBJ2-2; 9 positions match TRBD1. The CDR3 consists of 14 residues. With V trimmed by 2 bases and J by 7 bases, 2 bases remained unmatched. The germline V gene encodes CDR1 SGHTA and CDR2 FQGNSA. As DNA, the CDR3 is TGTGCCAGCAGCTTAACAGGGGGCGGCGGGGAGCTGTTTTTT. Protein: CASSLTGGGGELFF.

The CDR3 protein is CSVDSLESEAFF. The CDR3 DNA sequence: TGCAGCGTTGATAGTTTGGAATCTGAAGCTTTCTTT. The rearrangement joins TRBV29-1 to TRBJ1-1; D gene uncertain. CDR3 length: 12 residues. Trimming pared 3 bases from V and 6 bases from J, leaving 11 bases between. The germline CDR1 and CDR2 sequences are SQVTM and ANQGSEA.

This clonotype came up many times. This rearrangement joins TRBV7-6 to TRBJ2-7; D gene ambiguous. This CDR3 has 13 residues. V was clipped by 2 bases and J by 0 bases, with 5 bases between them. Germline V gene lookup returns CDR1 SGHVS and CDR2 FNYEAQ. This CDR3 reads CASSLSDSYEQYF. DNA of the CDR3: TGTGCCAGCAGCTTATCCGACTCCTACGAGCAGTACTTC.

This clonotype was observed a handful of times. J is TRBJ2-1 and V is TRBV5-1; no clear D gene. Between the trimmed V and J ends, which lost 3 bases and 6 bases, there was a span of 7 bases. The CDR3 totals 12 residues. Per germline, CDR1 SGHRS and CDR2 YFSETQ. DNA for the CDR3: TGCGCCAGCAGCTGGCAGCCCAATGAGCAGTTCTTC. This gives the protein CASSWQPNEQFF.

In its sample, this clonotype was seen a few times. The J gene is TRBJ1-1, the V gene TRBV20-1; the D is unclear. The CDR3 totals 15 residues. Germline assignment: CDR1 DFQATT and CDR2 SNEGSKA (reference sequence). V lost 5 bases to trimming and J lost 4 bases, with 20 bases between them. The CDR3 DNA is TGCAGTGCTCGCCGCAGAGGGCTGTCGGGCACTGAAGCTTTCTTT. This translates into CSARRRGLSGTEAFF.

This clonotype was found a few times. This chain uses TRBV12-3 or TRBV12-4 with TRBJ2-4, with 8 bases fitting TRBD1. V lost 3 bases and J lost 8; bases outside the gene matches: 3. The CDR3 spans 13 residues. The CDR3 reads CASSLTGADIQYF. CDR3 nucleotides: TGTGCCAGCAGTTTGACAGGGGCGGACATTCAGTACTTC.

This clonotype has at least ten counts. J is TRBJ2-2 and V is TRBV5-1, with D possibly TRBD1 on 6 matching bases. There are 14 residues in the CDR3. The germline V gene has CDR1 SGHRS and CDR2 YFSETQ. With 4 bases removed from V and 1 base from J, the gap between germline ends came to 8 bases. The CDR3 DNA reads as TGCGCCAGCAGCATGACAGGGAACACCGGGGAGCTGTTTTTT. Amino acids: CASSMTGNTGELFF.

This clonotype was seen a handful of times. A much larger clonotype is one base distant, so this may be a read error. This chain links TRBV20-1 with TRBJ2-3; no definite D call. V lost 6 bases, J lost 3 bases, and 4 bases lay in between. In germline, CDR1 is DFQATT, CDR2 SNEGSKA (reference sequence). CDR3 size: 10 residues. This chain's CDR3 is CSAITDTQYF. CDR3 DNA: TGCAGTGCCATAACAGATACGCAGTATTTT.

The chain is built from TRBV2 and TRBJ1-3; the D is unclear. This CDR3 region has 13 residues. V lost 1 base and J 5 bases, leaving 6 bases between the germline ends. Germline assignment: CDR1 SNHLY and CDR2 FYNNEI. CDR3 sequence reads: CASSEEVRNTIYF. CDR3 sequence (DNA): TGTGCCAGCAGTGAAGAAGTCCGAAACACCATATATTTT. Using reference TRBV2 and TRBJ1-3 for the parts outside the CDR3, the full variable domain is EPEVTQTPSHQVTQMGQEVILRCVPISNHLYFYWYRQILGQKVEFLVSFYNNEISEKSEIFDDQFSVERPDGSNFTLKIRSTKLEDSAMYFCASSEEVRNTIYFGEGSWLTVV.

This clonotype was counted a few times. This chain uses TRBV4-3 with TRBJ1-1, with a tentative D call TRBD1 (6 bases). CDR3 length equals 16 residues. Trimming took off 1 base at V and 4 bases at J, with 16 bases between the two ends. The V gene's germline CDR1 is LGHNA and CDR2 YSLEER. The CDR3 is CASSQVWMRGSTEAFF. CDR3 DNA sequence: TGCGCCAGCAGCCAAGTTTGGATGAGGGGGTCCACTGAAGCTTTCTTT.

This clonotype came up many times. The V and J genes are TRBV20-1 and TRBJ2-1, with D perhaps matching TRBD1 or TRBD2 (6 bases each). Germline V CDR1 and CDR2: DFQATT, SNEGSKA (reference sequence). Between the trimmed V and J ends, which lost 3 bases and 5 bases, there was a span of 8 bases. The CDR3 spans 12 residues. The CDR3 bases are TGCAGTGCTAGCGGGGGCCACAATGAGCAGTTCTTC. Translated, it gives CSASGGHNEQFF.